The 12 T cell receptor beta chains in this list originate from one sample, sequenced in a study of shared clonotypes between healthy human individuals. TCRdb's copy holds only in-frame clones and misses some; the assay was immunoSEQ multiplex PCR. The data hold 1 million to 1.2 million clones, with 70% to 80% observed a single time. The sample comprised memory CD4+ T cells from PBMCs. Subset of the sample: CD45RA-negative fraction. These receptors all stem from a man between 18 and 35 years old in good health. Some clones in this sample may be carry-over from other donors' samples.

The chain recombines TRBV10-3 with TRBJ1-3, with unresolved D. Trimming cost V 2 bases and J 2 bases, with 7 bases left between them. The CDR3 is made up of 14 amino acids. CDR1 and CDR2 from the germline V gene are ENHRY and SYGVKD. CDR3 bases: TGTGCCATCAGTGAGGCAGGAGCTGGAAACACCATATATTTT. As protein: CAISEAGAGNTIYF.

This rearrangement joins TRBV6-4 to TRBJ2-1; 8 nucleotides align to TRBD1. In germline, CDR1 is MRHNA, CDR2 SNTAGT. This CDR3 region has 12 residues. V gave up 0 bases and J gave up 15 bases; unmatched junction bases: 4. CDR3 residues: CASSDSGQGRFF. DNA of the CDR3: TGTGCCAGCAGTGACTCTGGACAGGGACGGTTCTTC.

The chain combines TRBV5-4 with TRBJ2-7; 7 bases align to TRBD1. The CDR3 contains 15 residues. Germline assignment: CDR1 SGHNT and CDR2 YYREEE (reference sequence). Trimming cost V 4 bases and J 4 bases; bases outside gene matches: 11. CDR3 bases: TGTGCCAGCAGCCTGTGGGCAGGGGGATCTTACGAGCAGTACTTC. This gives the protein CASSLWAGGSYEQYF. Drawing the rest from reference TRBV5-4 and TRBJ2-7, the complete variable domain is ETGVTQSPTHLIKTRGQQVTLRCSSQSGHNTVSWYQQALGQGPQFIFQYYREEENGRGNFPPRFSGLQFPNYSSELNVNALELDDSALYLCASSLWAGGSYEQYFGPGTRLTVT.

The V gene is TRBV18, the J gene TRBJ1-1; no definite D call. Trimming took 4 bases from V and 1 from J, leaving 16 bases between them. Germline V gene data show CDR1 as KGHSH and CDR2 as LQKENI. There are 16 residues in the CDR3. The CDR3: CASSLTGGIRNTEAFF. The CDR3 DNA is TGTGCCAGCTCACTAACGGGTGGGATCAGGAACACTGAAGCTTTCTTT. The full variable domain, in which reference TRBV18 and TRBJ1-1 provide the parts outside the CDR3, is NAGVMQNPRHLVRRRGQEARLRCSPMKGHSHVYWYRQLPEEGLKFMVYLQKENIIDESGMPKERFSAEFPKEGPSILRIQQVVRGDSAAYFCASSLTGGIRNTEAFFGQGTRLTVV.

V and J are TRBV6-1 and TRBJ1-1; D is ambiguous. Per germline, CDR1 MNHNS and CDR2 SASEGT. The CDR3 extends over 14 amino acids. V gave up 2 bases and J gave up 12 bases, with 19 bases separating them. The CDR3 protein is CASSETPLTARTFF. CDR3 coding DNA: TGTGCCAGCAGTGAAACCCCGCTTACAGCGCGAACTTTCTTT.

This rearrangement joins TRBV7-6 to TRBJ2-3, with 11 bases aligning to TRBD2. Losses at the gene ends were 4 bases for V and 1 base for J; bases not matched to a gene: 7. The germline gives CDR1 SGHVS, CDR2 FNYEAQ. The CDR3 spans 17 residues. CDR3 DNA sequence: TGTGCCAGCAGCTCAGAAATACTAGCGGGAGGCACAGATACGCAGTATTTT. It translates to CASSSEILAGGTDTQYF.

This chain connects TRBV19 to TRBJ1-5; D not resolved. The CDR3 is 18 amino acids. Trimming removed 3 bases from V and 0 bases from J, with 18 bases in between. CDR1 is LNHDA and CDR2 is SQIVND in the germline V gene (reference sequence). CDR3 bases: TGTGCCAGTAGTATTAGGAGGTGGGATACTTATAGCAATCAGCCCCAGCATTTT. This gives the protein CASSIRRWDTYSNQPQHF. Variable domain in full (rest from reference TRBV19 and TRBJ1-5): DGGITQSPKYLFRKEGQNVTLSCEQNLNHDAMYWYRQDPGQGLRLIYYSQIVNDFQKGDIAEGYSVSREKKESFPLTVTSAQKNPTAFYLCASSIRRWDTYSNQPQHFGDGTRLSIL.

This clone was counted between two and nine times. This chain uses TRBV29-1 with TRBJ2-3; perhaps TRBD1 as D (6 bases). The V end lost 5 bases, the J end lost 6 bases, and 15 bases lay between the germline ends. Per the germline V gene, CDR1 is SQVTM and CDR2 is ANQGSEA. The CDR3 totals 13 residues. This chain's CDR3 is CSVRAMQGDTQYF. CDR3 coding DNA: TGCAGCGTTCGAGCTATGCAGGGGGATACGCAGTATTTT.

The chain uses TRBV5-4 and TRBJ2-5, with TRBD2 matching over 7 bases. This CDR3 is built from 16 residues. J was trimmed by 2 bases and V by 0 bases; bases with no gene match: 7. In germline, CDR1 is SGHNT, CDR2 YYREEE (reference sequence). CDR3 nucleotide sequence: TGTGCCAGCAGCTTGGGTACAGCGGGGACTCAAGAGACCCAGTACTTC. It translates to CASSLGTAGTQETQYF.

The chain uses TRBV11-3 and TRBJ2-7; D is unclear. Trimming left V 1 base short and J 5 bases short, with 9 bases between. Germline V gene data show CDR1 as SGHNT and CDR2 as YENEEA. CDR3 length: 13 residues. The CDR3 loop is CASSLGRAHEQYF. The CDR3 nucleotides are TGTGCCAGCAGCTTAGGGCGTGCTCACGAGCAGTACTTC.

The CDR3 sequence: CASSWSSGNPSYNEQFF. The DNA of the CDR3 is TGTGCCAGCAGCTGGTCCAGCGGGAATCCATCCTACAATGAGCAGTTCTTC. The J gene is TRBJ2-1, the V gene TRBV5-4, with TRBD2 identical over 7 bases. This CDR3 is built from 17 residues. From germline, CDR1 is SGHNT and CDR2 YYREEE (reference sequence). V trimming: 3 bases; J trimming: 1 base; junction bases outside the gene matches: 10.

About this clone: Other nucleotide sequences in the sample specify the same CDR3. The V and J genes are TRBV9 and TRBJ2-3; D is unclear. Germline assignment: CDR1 SGDLS and CDR2 YYNGEE. The ends were cut back, 0 bases at V and 3 bases at J, with 5 bases in the middle. The CDR3 extends over 13 amino acids. The CDR3 sequence: CASSVAPTDTQYF. CDR3 sequence (DNA): TGTGCCAGCAGCGTAGCTCCGACAGATACGCAGTATTTT.